The T cell receptor beta chain described here comes from a study of blood T cell repertoires in COVID-19 (dated by TCRdb to about 2020). Regarding the study in general: The collaborator samples originated in the United States, Italy and Spain and spanned the acute and convalescent phases of COVID-19. The material from the prospective study consisted of cDNA or gDNA derived from T cells, B-cell-depleted T cells, or PBMCs. The dataset comprised deeply sampled blood TCRbeta repertoires from subjects exposed to, actively infected with, or recovered from COVID-19. The repertoires were made available in a free public database intended to serve as a resource for research on the immune response to SARS-CoV-2. The samples were drawn from the first 160 participants of the ongoing ImmuneRACE study and from 1,254 subjects provided by 6 global collaborators. A de-identified subject ID, COVID-19 status, age in years and sex were almost always included in the sample metadata. Where available, HLA class I and class II types were taken from metadata supplied by the sample provider and were not determined by assay-based typing.

From the cysteine through the phenylalanine, the CDR3 covers 12 amino acids. Only CDR3 DNA remains: 36 bases, in frame from the first base. The CDR1 and CDR2 encoded by the germline V gene are SGHDT and YYEEEE. The junction shows trimming of 4 bases on V and 8 bases on J, plus 12 bases between the germline ends. This clone has more than one count but fewer than ten. This receptor's antigen is unknown. No quality values exist for individual bases; no much larger clone is one base distant. Study-level results and caveats: How much clinical and demographic metadata was included differed by source and by participant, and the metadata was provided uncurated.

TCRbeta CDR3 regions were amplified from genomic DNA by means of the immunoSEQ Assay, a bias-controlled multiplex PCR. On the authors' methods: The number of nucleated cells in each sample was estimated from the amplification of reference gene primers within the assay. To quantify the absolute abundance of each unique TCRbeta CDR3 rearrangement, sequence reads were collapsed and filtered. For each sample, productive Simpson clonality was calculated by taking the square root of Simpson's diversity index across productive rearrangements. Entries here come from immuneACCESS through TCRdb and include only in-frame sequences with V and J called. Some clones fail to appear in such tables; in the studies checked, an unresolved V gene covers under half of the shortfall, and the cause of the remainder is unknown. That table gives V, J and clone size, and the DNA gave D and trimming. The sample table contains 250,000 or so clones; only one count was recorded for over 80% of them. Of the sample, more than 1.5% falls within the top ten clones.

A second Seattle source provided samples from volunteer blood donors who had recovered from COVID-19. Collaborating institutions collected whole blood in K2EDTA tubes following their own protocols. For TCRbeta analysis, collaborators shipped samples as frozen whole blood, isolated PBMCs, or DNA extracted from either of those sample types. This receptor chain uses TRBV5-6 and TRBJ1-2; the D gene lacks a confident call. The origin of this receptor is a woman aged 40 to 50 who had recovered from COVID-19. Sequencing input: peripheral blood. CDR3 protein: CASSLQVGGYTF. The DNA sequence is given as TGTGCCAGCAGCCTGCAGGTGGGCGGCTACACCTTC.